The clone carrying this T cell receptor (beta chain) was seen only a few times. Its antigen is not identified. This specimen belongs to a study of vaccination and CD4 T cells after COVID-19. Study background: Convalescent patients gave post-COVID blood a median about 110 days post-diagnosis, range 35 to 161. Post-vaccination samples were procured at a median of roughly 70 days following dose two (range 14 to 241). Overall study findings and caveats: Convalescent patients' clones that were vaccine-specific were spike mono-reactive in 304 of 307 cases.

The treatment was: roughly ten-day PBMC culture with coronavirus spike peptide pools or control peptides (ViraFEST assay). With the Oncomine TCR Beta short-read assay, DNA from cultured CD4+ T cells was sequenced. Investigators isolated genomic DNA from cultured CD4+ T cells. From the PCR reads, TCRdb called clonotypes with MiXCR, one entry per CDR3 protein. The table has approximately 12,000 distinct CDR3 sequences, approximately 60% seen once. This receptor was obtained from a human donor who had recovered from COVID-19. Sequencing input: CD4+ T cells from blood, cultured in vitro.

The CDR3 is CSASVANYGYTF. As DNA, the CDR3 is TGCAGTGCTAGTGTGGCTAACTATGGCTACACCTTC. The V and J genes are TRBV20-1 and TRBJ1-2; D not resolved. The CDR3 covers 12 residues. Trimming pared 3 bases from V and 0 bases from J, leaving 5 bases between. From germline, CDR1 is DFQATT and CDR2 SNEGSKA (reference sequence).